The rows below give T cell receptor beta chains drawn from one sample of a study of T cell responses to AZD1222 COVID-19 vaccine. The data were produced by immunoSEQ multiplex PCR, yet TCRdb's version contains in-frame clones alone and is incomplete. The table lists about 110,000 clones, roughly nine tenths of them singletons. The material was peripheral blood, obtained on day 0 of AZD1222 vaccination. These receptors all come from an adult in good health. Both conserved end residues are part of each CDR3. Each record gives: J gene, clone size, V gene, D gene, CDR3 DNA, CDR3 protein. The D gene is left open where the match is weak. Some rows mark clone size as missing; the rest say once, few, many or name a class of expanded clone.

TRBJ1-2	NA	TRBV6-6	NA	TGTGCCAGCAGACAGAGTGACTATGGCTACACCTTC	CASRQSDYGYTF
TRBJ1-2	NA	TRBV5-4	NA	TGTGCCAGCAGCTTTGCCTTGATCCATAACTATGGCTACACCTTC	CASSFALIHNYGYTF
TRBJ1-2	once	TRBV7-9	NA	TGTGCCAGCAGCTTCCTCGGACAGCCAACTAACTATGGCTACACCTTC	CASSFLGQPTNYGYTF
TRBJ2-1	NA	TRBV9	TRBD2	TGTGCCAGCAGCGTAGTATGGACTAGCGGGAGTAACAGTGAGCAGTTCTTC	CASSVVWTSGSNSEQFF
TRBJ2-3	NA	TRBV7-2	NA	TGTGCCAGCAGCTTAAACAGGCCCGGCACAGATACGCAGTATTTT	CASSLNRPGTDTQYF
TRBJ1-4	NA	TRBV18	NA	TGTGCCAGCTCAAGGACCACATGGGGTCGAGATGAAAAACTGTTTTTT	CASSRTTWGRDEKLFF
TRBJ1-1	NA	TRBV3-1/TRBV3-2	NA	TGTGCCAGCAGCCAAGAGCCCGGGGAAGCTTTCTTT	CASSQEPGEAFF
TRBJ1-5	NA	TRBV18	NA	TGTGCCAGCTCACTGAACGGGGGCTCTAGCAATCAGCCCCAGCATTTT	CASSLNGGSSNQPQHF
TRBJ1-2	NA	TRBV7-9	NA	TGTGCCAGCAGCGGCCCCTATGGCTACACCTTC	CASSGPYGYTF
TRBJ1-1	once	TRBV5-1	NA	TGCGCCAGCAGCTTCCTCGGGGCAGGGACTGAAGCTTTCTTT	CASSFLGAGTEAFF
TRBJ1-1	NA	TRBV7-9	NA	TGTGCCAGCAGCTTTCAGGACTCGAACACTGAAGCTTTCTTT	CASSFQDSNTEAFF
TRBJ1-4	NA	TRBV4-3	NA	TGCGCCAGCAGCCCGGGAGTTTGGGGAAATGAAAAACTGTTTTTT	CASSPGVWGNEKLFF
TRBJ1-3	NA	TRBV5-1	TRBD1	TGCGCCAGCAGCTTGGCGGGGACAGGGGCCGGAAACACCATATATTTT	CASSLAGTGAGNTIYF
TRBJ1-1	NA	TRBV27	NA	TGTGCCAGCTTGGAACCCGGGCCTGAAGCTTTCTTT	CASLEPGPEAFF
TRBJ2-3	once	TRBV5-4	NA	TGTGCCAGCAGCTTCAGGGAGGGGGCCGCAGATACGCAGTATTTT	CASSFREGAADTQYF
TRBJ2-3	NA	TRBV10-3	TRBD2	TGTGCCATCAAGCGACTAGCGGACAATACAGATACGCAGTATTTT	CAIKRLADNTDTQYF
TRBJ2-5	NA	TRBV19	NA	TGTGCCAGTAGTACGGTGGGGACCCAGTACTTC	CASSTVGTQYF
TRBJ2-7	NA	TRBV28	TRBD2	TGTGCCAGCAGTGCCCCGGGACTAGCGGGGGCCGCCTACGAGCAGTACTTC	CASSAPGLAGAAYEQYF
TRBJ2-2	NA	TRBV6-6	NA	TGTGCCAGCAGTTACGGGGGAACGAACACCGGGGAGCTGTTTTTT	CASSYGGTNTGELFF
TRBJ2-7	NA	TRBV9	TRBD1	TGTGCCAGCAGCGTAGACGGGACAGGGTCGAGGGAGCAGTACTTC	CASSVDGTGSREQYF
TRBJ2-1	NA	TRBV5-1	NA	TGCGCCAGCAGCGCAGAACCCGCCGGCTACAATGAGCAGTTCTTC	CASSAEPAGYNEQFF
TRBJ1-2	NA	TRBV30	NA	TGTGCCTGGAGGGACCCAGAGACAAGGGGGTACTATGGCTACACCTTC	CAWRDPETRGYYGYTF
TRBJ2-3	NA	TRBV24-1	TRBD1	TGTGCCACCAGTGATAGACAGGGAACAGATACGCAGTATTTT	CATSDRQGTDTQYF
TRBJ2-5	once	TRBV2	NA	TGTGCCAGCAGTGCCGGACAACAAGAGACCCAGTACTTC	CASSAGQQETQYF
TRBJ1-2	once	TRBV3-1/TRBV3-2	NA	TGTGCCAGCAGCCAAGTTATCGGTTCGGGGAACTATGGCTACACCTTC	CASSQVIGSGNYGYTF
TRBJ2-7	NA	TRBV7-9	NA	TGTGCCAGCAGCTTGGCAGGGTCCTACGAGCAGTACTTC	CASSLAGSYEQYF
TRBJ2-2	few	TRBV27	TRBD2	TGTGCCAGCAGTTTCTTCCCGGGAGGTGGCGGGGAGCTGTTTTTT	CASSFFPGGGGELFF
TRBJ2-5	NA	TRBV5-1	TRBD1	TGCGCCAGCAGCATAGGGACAGTTGCGGAGACCCAGTACTTC	CASSIGTVAETQYF
TRBJ1-4	NA	TRBV5-1	NA	TGCGCCAGCAGCTTGGGGGAGGCTAATGAAAAACTGTTTTTT	CASSLGEANEKLFF
TRBJ1-1	once	TRBV27	NA	TGTGCCAGCAGACTGGGGCGGGGAGAAGCTTTCTTT	CASRLGRGEAFF
TRBJ1-2	NA	TRBV19	NA	TGTGCCAGTGCCAGGGGACAAGGTCGACTCGTGTATGGCTACACCTTC	CASARGQGRLVYGYTF
TRBJ1-1	once	TRBV10-3	NA	TGTGCCATCAGTGAGCTCGGGGCGGTGTTGACTGAAGCTTTCTTT	CAISELGAVLTEAFF
TRBJ2-7	NA	TRBV6-5	NA	TGTGCCGTTGCCCCGGAGGCGACCTCCTACGAGCAGTACTTC	CAVAPEATSYEQYF
TRBJ1-1	NA	TRBV2	TRBD1	TGTGCCAGCAGGGCGACAGGGGTGAACACTGAAGCTTTCTTT	CASRATGVNTEAFF
TRBJ1-3	NA	TRBV18	NA	TGTGCCAGCTCACCAGTCAGAGGGAGCGCTGGAAACACCATATATTTT	CASSPVRGSAGNTIYF
TRBJ1-1	NA	TRBV10-3	NA	TGTGCCATCAGTGAACGACAGGACAACACTGAAGCTTTCTTT	CAISERQDNTEAFF
TRBJ2-2	few	TRBV3-1/TRBV3-2	NA	TGTGCCAGCAGCCAAGATGGAGGGAGCAACACCGGGGAGCTGTTTTTT	CASSQDGGSNTGELFF
TRBJ2-2	NA	TRBV6-1	TRBD2	TGTGCCAGCAGGGAAGCGGGGGGTTACACCGGGGAGCTGTTTTTT	CASREAGGYTGELFF
TRBJ2-7	NA	TRBV14	NA	TGTGCCAGCAGCCAAGATTCCTGGCGGGACGAGCAGTACTTC	CASSQDSWRDEQYF
TRBJ1-1	NA	TRBV5-5	TRBD1	TGTGCCAGCAGCTCGCCAAACAGGGGGCGTGCAGCTTTCTTT	CASSSPNRGRAAFF
TRBJ1-1	NA	TRBV5-1	TRBD1	TGCGCCAGCAGCTTGGGGACAGGGGCGGACACTGAAGCTTTCTTT	CASSLGTGADTEAFF